The rows below give T cell receptor beta chains drawn from one sample of a study of blood T cell repertoires in COVID-19. Sequencing was performed with immunoSEQ multiplex PCR; in TCRdb, only in-frame clones are kept and a portion is missing. The repertoire holds hundreds of thousands of clones, with 80% to 90% as singletons. The specimen was PBMCs or T cells enriched from blood (not recorded which). The receptors were gathered from a man between 25 and 39 years old who had recovered from COVID-19. Each CDR3 is given with its conserved first and last residue. Each record gives: clone size, V gene, D gene, J gene, CDR3 protein, CDR3 DNA. The D gene is left open where the match is weak. Part of the rows lack a size; the others show once, few, many or a class for expanded clones.

clone_size: .
v_call: TRBV4-1
d_call: .
j_call: TRBJ2-3
cdr3_aa: CASSQEYRVGTDTQYF
cdr3_nt: TGCGCCAGCAGCCAGGAATACAGGGTGGGTACAGATACGCAGTATTTT

clone_size: .
v_call: TRBV15
d_call: .
j_call: TRBJ1-1
cdr3_aa: CATSRENEVEAFF
cdr3_nt: TGTGCCACCAGCAGAGAGAATGAGGTGGAGGCTTTCTTT

clone_size: .
v_call: TRBV12-3/TRBV12-4
d_call: .
j_call: TRBJ2-2
cdr3_aa: CASSLARQLFF
cdr3_nt: TGTGCCAGCAGTTTAGCCCGTCAGCTGTTTTTT

clone_size: .
v_call: TRBV3-1/TRBV3-2
d_call: .
j_call: TRBJ2-5
cdr3_aa: CASSQGPSQETQYF
cdr3_nt: TGTGCCAGCAGCCAAGGTCCTAGTCAAGAGACCCAGTACTTC

clone_size: .
v_call: TRBV30
d_call: TRBD1
j_call: TRBJ1-2
cdr3_aa: CAWTRSGGLGDYGYTF
cdr3_nt: TGTGCCTGGACAAGATCAGGGGGCCTCGGTGACTATGGCTACACCTTC

clone_size: .
v_call: TRBV29-1
d_call: TRBD1
j_call: TRBJ2-7
cdr3_aa: CSVSPQGNEQYF
cdr3_nt: TGCAGCGTAAGCCCACAGGGGAACGAGCAGTACTTC

clone_size: .
v_call: TRBV25-1
d_call: .
j_call: TRBJ2-7
cdr3_aa: CASSDTSGGDEQYF
cdr3_nt: TGTGCCAGCAGTGACACGAGCGGAGGGGACGAGCAGTACTTC

clone_size: few
v_call: TRBV3-1/TRBV3-2
d_call: .
j_call: TRBJ2-7
cdr3_aa: CASSQGLTQYFSYEQYF
cdr3_nt: TGTGCCAGCAGCCAAGGTTTGACTCAGTATTTCTCCTACGAGCAGTACTTC

clone_size: .
v_call: TRBV30
d_call: .
j_call: TRBJ1-2
cdr3_aa: CAWSRQGIFNYGYTF
cdr3_nt: TGTGCCTGGAGTCGGCAGGGAATCTTCAACTATGGCTACACCTTC

clone_size: once
v_call: TRBV6-5
d_call: .
j_call: TRBJ1-2
cdr3_aa: CASSYPGYGYTF
cdr3_nt: TGTGCCAGCAGTTACCCAGGGTATGGCTACACCTTC

clone_size: .
v_call: TRBV5-4
d_call: .
j_call: TRBJ2-7
cdr3_aa: CASSPDRTLQGHEQYF
cdr3_nt: TGTGCCAGCAGCCCGGACCGAACCCTACAGGGCCACGAGCAGTACTTC

clone_size: .
v_call: TRBV10-2
d_call: .
j_call: TRBJ2-1
cdr3_aa: CASRLERNPDNEQFF
cdr3_nt: TGCGCCAGCAGACTAGAGCGGAATCCTGACAATGAGCAGTTCTTC

clone_size: .
v_call: TRBV28
d_call: TRBD2
j_call: TRBJ2-5
cdr3_aa: CASHPEAGGPRETQYF
cdr3_nt: TGTGCCAGCCACCCCGAAGCGGGAGGGCCTAGAGAGACCCAGTACTTC

clone_size: .
v_call: TRBV30
d_call: .
j_call: TRBJ2-1
cdr3_aa: CAWNGYNEQFF
cdr3_nt: TGTGCCTGGAACGGCTACAATGAGCAGTTCTTC

clone_size: .
v_call: TRBV29-1
d_call: .
j_call: TRBJ1-4
cdr3_aa: CSAKTENEKLFF
cdr3_nt: TGCAGCGCAAAGACAGAGAATGAAAAACTGTTTTTT

clone_size: .
v_call: TRBV11-2
d_call: .
j_call: TRBJ2-7
cdr3_aa: CASCNGVYEQYF
cdr3_nt: TGTGCCAGCTGCAACGGGGTTTACGAGCAGTACTTC

clone_size: few
v_call: TRBV29-1
d_call: .
j_call: TRBJ2-7
cdr3_aa: CSVEASDYYEQYF
cdr3_nt: TGCAGCGTTGAGGCGTCGGACTACTACGAGCAGTACTTC

clone_size: once
v_call: TRBV18
d_call: TRBD1
j_call: TRBJ2-1
cdr3_aa: CASSLSGTANNEQFF
cdr3_nt: TGTGCCAGCTCACTCTCAGGGACAGCTAACAATGAGCAGTTCTTC

clone_size: .
v_call: TRBV7-2
d_call: TRBD2
j_call: TRBJ2-1
cdr3_aa: CASSFSPRESYLYEQFF
cdr3_nt: TGTGCCAGCAGCTTTTCGCCGCGGGAGTCATATCTATATGAGCAGTTCTTC

clone_size: .
v_call: TRBV7-8
d_call: TRBD1
j_call: TRBJ1-1
cdr3_aa: CASSARGAAVSEAFF
cdr3_nt: TGTGCCAGCTCGGCCAGGGGGGCTGCGGTGTCTGAAGCTTTCTTT

clone_size: .
v_call: TRBV7-3
d_call: TRBD2
j_call: TRBJ2-5
cdr3_aa: CASRSGRAEETQYF
cdr3_nt: TGTGCCAGCAGGAGCGGGAGGGCAGAGGAGACCCAGTACTTC

clone_size: .
v_call: TRBV5-1
d_call: TRBD1
j_call: TRBJ2-7
cdr3_aa: CASSLLPGTASYEQYF
cdr3_nt: TGCGCCAGCAGCTTACTCCCCGGGACAGCAAGCTACGAGCAGTACTTC

clone_size: .
v_call: TRBV5-8
d_call: TRBD1
j_call: TRBJ1-5
cdr3_aa: CASERGHRYSNQPQHF
cdr3_nt: TGTGCCAGCGAGAGGGGGCACCGGTATAGCAATCAGCCCCAGCATTTT

clone_size: .
v_call: TRBV7-9
d_call: .
j_call: TRBJ2-7
cdr3_aa: CASSLAGSYEQYF
cdr3_nt: TGTGCCAGCAGCTTAGCGGGGAGCTACGAGCAGTACTTC

clone_size: .
v_call: TRBV12-5
d_call: TRBD2
j_call: TRBJ2-1
cdr3_aa: CASGLSRASGTGNEQFF
cdr3_nt: TGTGCTAGTGGTTTGAGCAGGGCTAGCGGTACCGGGAATGAGCAGTTCTTC

clone_size: .
v_call: TRBV9
d_call: .
j_call: TRBJ1-3
cdr3_aa: CASSLAFDSPTIYF
cdr3_nt: TGTGCCAGCAGCTTAGCCTTTGACTCTCCCACCATATATTTT